What follows are 24 T cell receptor beta chains derived from one specimen sequenced in a study of molecular identifiers for immune sequencing clone quantification. TCRdb re-derived calls from the PCR reads in MiXCR, one entry per CDR3 protein. The sample contains just over 95,000 distinct CDR3 sequences, around 24% of which appear only once. The specimen was naive CD8+ T cells from blood, with Jurkat cell RNA spiked in. Subset reported: FACS-sorted CD8+CD4-CCR7+CD45RA+ naive T cells. The receptors derive from a human donor in good health. Some libraries in this study had Jurkat cell RNA spiked in.

This clonotype occurred many times. The rearrangement uses TRBV13 and TRBJ2-5, with D perhaps TRBD1 or TRBD2 (5 bases each). Per germline, CDR1 PRHDT and CDR2 FYEKMQ (reference sequence). The CDR3 runs 15 residues. V was pared by 1 base and J by 6 bases, with 15 bases between. CDR3 nucleotides: TGTGCCAGCAGCTTAGTACTGGGGGAAGGGAAGACCCAGTACTTC. It encodes CASSLVLGEGKTQYF.

The CDR3 loop is CASSFGPAIVEAGTEAFF. DNA for the CDR3: TGTGCCAGCAGTTTCGGTCCGGCCATTGTGGAGGCGGGCACTGAAGCTTTCTTT. This chain links TRBV28 with TRBJ1-1, with D unresolved. V gave up 3 bases and J gave up 4 bases, with 24 bases separating them. Germline CDR1 MDHEN, CDR2 SYDVKM. CDR3 length: 18 residues.

V and J are TRBV6-2 or TRBV6-3 and TRBJ2-1, with D possibly matching TRBD2 (6 bases). The V gene's germline CDR1 is MNHEY and CDR2 SVGEGT. The V end lost 0 bases, the J end lost 3 bases, and 12 bases lay between the germline ends. The CDR3 has 16 amino acids. The CDR3: CASSYSAGSYYNEQFF. The CDR3 DNA sequence: TGTGCCAGCAGTTACTCGGCGGGGTCCTACTACAATGAGCAGTTCTTC.

Turning to this clonotype: A much larger clone lies a single base off, so this may be a read error. The rearrangement uses TRBV4-3 and TRBJ2-3; 9 nucleotides match TRBD2. V lost 0 bases to trimming and J lost 4 bases; unmatched junction nucleotides: 11. Germline V gene sequence: CDR1 LGHNA, CDR2 YSLEER. CDR3 length: 18 residues. The CDR3 coding sequence is TGCGCCAGCAGCCAAGAACTAGCCGGGACTAGCAGCGCAGATACGCAGTATTTT. This codes for CASSQELAGTSSADTQYF.

This clonotype was seen at least ten times. The chain joins TRBV13 to TRBJ2-5; TRBD1 matches 10 bases. The CDR3 loop spans 14 amino acids. Trimming took 4 bases from V and 5 from J; bases not matched to a gene: 4. Per germline, CDR1 PRHDT and CDR2 FYEKMQ (reference sequence). The CDR3 loop is CASSSTGGRETQYF. CDR3 bases: TGTGCCAGCAGCTCGACAGGGGGCCGGGAGACCCAGTACTTC.

This clonotype was observed at least ten times. J is TRBJ2-3 and V is TRBV29-1; 7 nucleotides agree with TRBD2. CDR1 and CDR2 from the germline V gene are SQVTM and ANQGSEA. Germline trimming cut 7 bases from V and 0 bases from J; bases unmatched to any gene: 10. The CDR3 consists of 15 residues. In nucleotides, the CDR3 is TGCAGCGCTGTACAGCGGGGTGTTAGCACAGATACGCAGTATTTT. Its translation: CSAVQRGVSTDTQYF.

Notes on this clonotype: A much larger clone sits a single nucleotide away, making a read error possible. The rearrangement links TRBV6-2 or TRBV6-3 to TRBJ2-3; 15 bases fit TRBD2. Looked up from germline, CDR1 is MNHEY and CDR2 is SVGEGT. This CDR3 is built from 18 residues. Unmatched junction bases numbered 9, after V lost 6 bases and J lost 2 bases. The CDR3 loop reads CASRNLGLAGGTTDTQYF. The CDR3 DNA sequence: TGTGCCAGCAGAAACCTTGGACTAGCGGGGGGGACCACAGATACGCAGTATTTT.

In regard to this clonotype: This could be a read error, since a much larger clone is one nucleotide away. The CDR3 loop reads CASSPGLAGVTGTQYF. The CDR3 bases are TGTGCCAGCAGCCCGGGACTAGCGGGAGTCACAGGTACGCAGTATTTT. The V and J genes are TRBV7-2 and TRBJ2-3; 14 nucleotides align to TRBD2. CDR1 and CDR2 (germline): SGHTA, FQGNSA. The CDR3 extends over 16 amino acids.

This clonotype has at least ten counts. The chain carries TRBV6-5 and TRBJ2-7; 8 bases map to TRBD1. Germline trimming cut 3 bases from V and 2 bases from J; bases unmatched to any gene: 6. Germline CDR1 MNHEY, CDR2 SVGAGI. This CDR3 is built from 15 residues. The CDR3 region has the DNA TGTGCCAGCAGTTATGGACAGGGACAGACCTACGAGCAGTACTTC. Amino acid sequence: CASSYGQGQTYEQYF.

In this sample, this clonotype turned up many times. The chain carries TRBV12-3 or TRBV12-4 and TRBJ2-1; TRBD2 aligns across 15 bases. V was clipped by 4 bases and J by 7 bases; unmatched bases: 2. The CDR3 is 15 amino acids. As DNA, the CDR3 is TGTGCCAGCAGTTGGGGACTAGCGGGAGGAAATGAGCAGTTCTTC. Its translation is CASSWGLAGGNEQFF.

The table lists this clonotype with a few counts. CDR3 sequence reads: CASSQEASGNEQFF. The CDR3 DNA reads TGCGCCAGCAGCCAAGAGGCTAGCGGCAATGAGCAGTTCTTC. The gene calls are TRBV4-1 and TRBJ2-1; 7 positions agree with TRBD2. Germline assignment: CDR1 MGHRA and CDR2 YSYEKL. The CDR3 sequence is 14 residues long. With V trimmed by 0 bases and J by 6 bases, 2 bases remained unmatched.

The sample holds a few counts of this clonotype. V is TRBV12-3 or TRBV12-4 and J is TRBJ1-2; TRBD1 matches 11 bases. V was pared by 7 bases and J by 6 bases, with 10 bases of the junction left unmatched. The CDR3 spans 15 residues. CDR3 sequence: CASTNPGTGGNGYTF. As DNA, the CDR3 is TGTGCCAGCACAAACCCCGGGACAGGGGGAAATGGCTACACCTTC.

About this clonotype itself: Because it lacks the conserved phenylalanine or tryptophan at the end, this CDR3 is likely a read error. This chain connects TRBV9 to TRBJ1-1; D call uncertain. Germline CDR1 is SGDLS and CDR2 is YYNGEE. The ends were cut back, 0 bases at V and 7 bases at J, with 10 bases in the middle. This CDR3 is built from 13 residues. CDR3 nucleotides: TGTGCCAGCAGCGTAGGTGGAGGCATTGAAGCTTTCATT. Amino acid sequence: CASSVGGGIEAFI.

As regards this clonotype: The junction shows a germline mismatch at one end, possibly a read error. V is TRBV20-1 and J is TRBJ2-3; TRBD2 aligns across 10 bases. This CDR3 comprises 18 residues. Germline V gene data show CDR1 as DFQATT and CDR2 as SNEGSKA (reference sequence). The CDR3 loop reads CSANGERGGLFYTDAQYF. CDR3 sequence (DNA): TGCAGTGCCAATGGGGAGCGGGGGGGCCTTTTCTACACAGATGCGCAGTATTTT.

This clonotype was counted many times. This chain links TRBV7-7 with TRBJ2-3, with D perhaps TRBD1 or TRBD2 (7 bases each). The CDR3 has 18 amino acids. V lost 2 bases and J lost 4, with 22 bases in between. Germline-derived CDR1 and CDR2 are SSHAT and FNYEAQ (reference sequence). The CDR3 region has the DNA TGTGCCAGCAGCTTAACCCGCGCCTCAGGGGGAGGGTCAGATACGCAGTATTTT. Amino acid sequence: CASSLTRASGGGSDTQYF. The variable domain in full, completed from reference TRBV7-7 and TRBJ2-3, reads GAGVSQSPRYKVTKRGQDVTLRCDPISSHATLYWYQQALGQGPEFLTYFNYEAQPDKSGLPSDRFSAERPEGSISTLTIQRTEQRDSAMYRCASSLTRASGGGSDTQYFGPGTRLTVL.

This chain connects TRBV2 to TRBJ2-5; no clear D. V was pared by 5 bases and J by 9 bases, with 10 bases between. The CDR3 is made up of 11 amino acids. Germline V gives CDR1 SNHLY, CDR2 FYNNEI. CDR3 in amino acids: CASSLGEAQYF. CDR3 coding DNA: TGTGCCAGCAGTTTAGGCGAGGCCCAGTACTTC.

The table lists this clonotype with many counts. J is TRBJ2-7 and V is TRBV6-6; no clear D gene. Germline-derived CDR1 and CDR2 are MNHNY and SVGAGI (reference sequence). The CDR3 has 12 residues. Trimming stripped 6 bases from V and 2 bases from J, with 8 bases between. The CDR3 sequence is CASSPDTYEQYF. In DNA, the CDR3 is TGTGCCAGCAGCCCTGACACCTACGAGCAGTACTTC.

Points on this clonotype: A much bigger clone sits one base away, suggesting this may be a read error. V and J are TRBV7-2 and TRBJ2-1; the D is unclear. Looked up from germline, CDR1 is SGHTA and CDR2 is FQGNSA. This CDR3 region has 12 residues. The CDR3 sequence is CASSSELNEPFF. DNA of the CDR3: TGTGCCAGCAGCTCCGAACTGAATGAGCCGTTCTTC.

This clonotype came up many times. This chain links TRBV6-1 with TRBJ1-2, with a weak D call TRBD1 (6 bases). Germline CDR1 is MNHNS and CDR2 is SASEGT. Trimming took 3 bases from V and 1 from J, leaving 9 bases between them. The CDR3 has 14 amino acids. The CDR3 loop reads CASSEWGLNYGYTF. CDR3 nucleotide sequence: TGTGCCAGCAGTGAGTGGGGGCTTAACTATGGCTACACCTTC.

V gene TRBV4-1 combines with J gene TRBJ2-1; D possibly matches TRBD1 or TRBD2 (5 bases each). Trimming took 1 base from V and 10 from J, leaving 8 bases between them. The CDR3 has 12 amino acids. Germline V gene lookup returns CDR1 MGHRA and CDR2 YSYEKL. CDR3 bases: TGCGCCAGCAGCCAAGCGGGGCAAGAGCAGTTCTTC. Encoded protein: CASSQAGQEQFF.

This clonotype has more than one count but fewer than ten. This chain uses TRBV5-1 with TRBJ1-6; D remains ambiguous. The CDR3 contains 13 residues. V was trimmed by 1 base and J by 9 bases, leaving 8 bases between them. In germline, CDR1 is SGHRS, CDR2 YFSETQ. The CDR3 DNA follows: TGCGCCAGCAGCTTGAGCCTGCCTTCACCCCTCCACTTT. Translated, it gives CASSLSLPSPLHF.

This clonotype has more than one count but fewer than ten. V and J are TRBV13 and TRBJ2-2; 7 nucleotides align to TRBD2. Losses at the gene ends were 5 bases for V and 7 bases for J; bases not matched to a gene: 1. The CDR3 consists of 12 residues. Germline V gene sequence: CDR1 PRHDT, CDR2 FYEKMQ (reference sequence). CDR3 sequence reads: CASSAGVGELFF. In DNA form, the CDR3 reads TGTGCCAGCAGCGCGGGAGTCGGGGAGCTGTTTTTT.

Turning to this clonotype: The junction departs from germline at one end; a sequencing error may be responsible. The chain recombines TRBV6-5 with TRBJ2-5; D is possibly TRBD1 or TRBD2 (5 bases each). The CDR3 has 13 residues. CDR1 is MNHEY, CDR2 SVGAGI, per germline. The CDR3 reads CANIKLGEETRYF. The CDR3 coding sequence is TGTGCCAACATTAAACTAGGGGAAGAGACCCGGTACTTC.

The CDR3: CASSLHSRTDTQYF. In DNA form, the CDR3 reads TGTGCCAGCAGTTTGCACAGTCGCACAGATACGCAGTATTTT. This rearrangement joins TRBV28 to TRBJ2-3, with D unresolved. The CDR3 runs 14 residues. Between the trimmed V and J ends, which lost 3 bases and 1 base, there was a span of 8 bases. Germline V gene sequence: CDR1 MDHEN, CDR2 SYDVKM. The entire variable domain, with the rest obtained from reference TRBV28 and TRBJ2-3, is as follows: DVKVTQSSRYLVKRTGEKVFLECVQDMDHENMFWYRQDPGLGLRLIYFSYDVKMKEKGDIPEGYSVSREKKERFSLILESASTNQTSMYLCASSLHSRTDTQYFGPGTRLTVL.